This TCR beta chain was observed in a study of neurological immune-mediated disorders. Study findings and constraints: Multiple sclerosis, the disease with the least TCR clonal expansion, fell below healthy controls, whereas HTLV-1-associated myelopathy showed the most.

The V gene's germline CDR1 is SEHNR and CDR2 FQNEAQ (reference sequence). V lost 6 bases to trimming and J lost 6 bases, with 11 bases between them. The CDR3 length is 13 residues. In regard to this clonotype: The antigen is unknown.

5'RACE employing 10-nucleotide random UMIs yielded the cDNA. From 15-18 subjects, every sequencing run obtained over 160 million TCR-beta sequences. TCRdb re-derived calls from the 5' RACE reads in MiXCR, one entry per CDR3 protein. The table records over 45,000 distinct CDR3 sequences, approximately 3% of them present only once. The V gene is TRBV7-9, the J gene TRBJ2-2; D perhaps matches TRBD1 (6 bases). The sequenced sample consisted of PBMCs. This clonotype was sampled from a woman between 50 and 59 years old with multiple sclerosis. CDR3: CASSPTGPGELFF. In nucleotides, the CDR3 is TGTGCCAGCAGTCCGACAGGACCCGGGGAGCTGTTTTTT.